What follows are 2 T cell receptor beta chains derived from one specimen sequenced in a study of blood T cells in healthy people across ages. It was with a sample-barcoded 5' primer and a J-beta primer mix that a second PCR of about 6 to 11 cycles was run. TCRdb fed the 5' RACE reads into MiXCR, producing one record per CDR3 protein. Of 1.5 million to 2 million distinct CDR3 sequences listed, approximately 50% were seen once; the top ten hold around 2.1%. Sample: blood. The receptors here all came from a woman between 40 and 50 years old in good health.

A remark on this clonotype: One junction end disagrees with the germline gene, perhaps due to a read error. The genes are TRBV4-2 and TRBJ1-2; no definite D call. The CDR3 runs 13 residues. Germline V gene data show CDR1 as LGHNA and CDR2 as YNFKEQ. The CDR3 bases are TGTGCCAGCAGCCAAGATGGGATTTATGGCTACATCTTC. This translates into CASSQDGIYGYIF.

The V call is TRBV6-1, the J call TRBJ1-5; 7 nucleotides line up with TRBD1. The CDR3 covers 14 residues. Trimming at V came to 10 bases and at J to 5 bases, leaving 11 bases not matched to a gene. CDR1 is MNHNS and CDR2 is SASEGT in the germline V gene. The CDR3 DNA sequence: TGTGCCACCAATCCCGGGACAGTTCATCAGCCCCAGCATTTT. Protein product: CATNPGTVHQPQHF.